Listed here are 23 T cell receptor beta chains from one sample, sequenced in a study of monozygotic twins with inflammatory bowel disease. TCRdb re-called the 5' RACE reads, yielding one record per CDR3 amino acid sequence without DNA. Recorded for this sample: around 380,000 distinct CDR3 sequences. The specimen sequenced was blood. The receptor set was obtained from a human donor with ulcerative colitis or Crohn's disease, or a healthy co-twin of an affected twin (not recorded which).

The V and J genes are TRBV4-3 and TRBJ2-1; the D call of TRBD2 rests on TCRdb alone, since no DNA is present to check it. This CDR3 region has 17 residues. From germline, CDR1 is LGHNA and CDR2 YSLEER. CDR3 protein: CASSPSVAGGPRNEQFF.

This chain uses TRBV11-3 with TRBJ1-2. The CDR3 sequence is 16 residues long. In germline, CDR1 is SGHNT, CDR2 YENEEA. This CDR3 reads CASSCRTGRPNYGYTF. Drawing the rest from reference TRBV11-3 and TRBJ1-2, the complete variable domain is EAGVVQSPRYKIIEKKQPVAFWCNPISGHNTLYWYLQNLGQGPELLIRYENEEAVDDSQLPKDRFSAERLKGVDSTLKIQPAELGDSAVYLCASSCRTGRPNYGYTFGSGTRLTVV.

V is TRBV6-6 and J is TRBJ1-1; the TCRdb call, TRBD1, lacks DNA for checking. The CDR3 covers 12 residues. Per germline, CDR1 MNHNY and CDR2 SVGAGI (reference sequence). CDR3 region: CASSPLRGEVFF.

The chain uses TRBV5-6 and TRBJ1-6. The CDR3 length is 15 residues. CDR1 and CDR2 (germline): SGHDT, YYEEEE. This CDR3 is CASSFTGTYNSPLHF. Variable domain in full (rest from reference TRBV5-6 and TRBJ1-6): DAGVTQSPTHLIKTRGQQVTLRCSPKSGHDTVSWYQQALGQGPQFIFQYYEEEERQRGNFPDRFSGHQFPNYSSELNVNALLLGDSALYLCASSFTGTYNSPLHFGNGTRLTVT.

The rearrangement joins TRBV10-3 to TRBJ1-3. CDR1 and CDR2 from the germline V gene are ENHRY and SYGVKD. The CDR3 totals 16 residues. CDR3 loop: CAISEGLLYSGNTIYF.

V gene TRBV4-2 combines with J gene TRBJ1-3; there is no DNA to check the TCRdb D call of TRBD1. Germline values: CDR1 LGHNA, CDR2 YNFKEQ. The CDR3 loop spans 19 amino acids. CDR3 loop: CASSQDHRDRFISGNTIYF.

This chain joins TRBV12-3 or TRBV12-4 and TRBJ1-5. The CDR3 is made up of 18 amino acids. This CDR3 is CASSFSGSTVNSNQPQHF.

The chain combines TRBV11-2 with TRBJ2-7; TCRdb gives TRBD2 as the D gene, but with no DNA this cannot be confirmed. Germline values: CDR1 SGHAT, CDR2 FQNNGV. This CDR3 is built from 14 residues. CDR3 amino acids: CASSLPSGLYEQYF. The variable domain in full, completed from reference TRBV11-2 and TRBJ2-7, reads EAGVAQSPRYKIIEKRQSVAFWCNPISGHATLYWYQQILGQGPKLLIQFQNNGVVDDSQLPKDRFSAERLKGVDSTLKIQPAKLEDSAVYLCASSLPSGLYEQYFGPGTRLTVT.

The chain is built from TRBV6-1 and TRBJ2-2; TCRdb's D gene call, TRBD1, goes unchecked for lack of DNA. Looked up from germline, CDR1 is MNHNS and CDR2 is SASEGT. This CDR3 spans 17 amino acids. CDR3 amino acids: CASKPRRGQGESGELFF.

The chain carries TRBV27 and TRBJ2-2; TCRdb calls TRBD2, which cannot be checked without DNA. Germline V gene lookup returns CDR1 MNHEY and CDR2 SMNVEV (reference sequence). This CDR3 region has 14 residues. CDR3 sequence reads: CASSLTSVTGELFF.

This rearrangement joins TRBV6-2 or TRBV6-3 to TRBJ2-2; TCRdb outputs TRBD1, but without DNA this stays unchecked. In germline, CDR1 is MNHEY, CDR2 SVGEGT. This CDR3 region has 16 residues. The CDR3 region is CASSWTGRRVTGELFF.

J is TRBJ2-3 and V is TRBV20-1. Germline-derived CDR1 and CDR2 are DFQATT and SNEGSKA (reference sequence). This CDR3 contains 14 residues. The CDR3 loop reads CSARRGTRTDTQYF.

V and J are TRBV18 and TRBJ1-1. CDR1 is KGHSH and CDR2 is LQKENI in the germline V gene. The CDR3 is 11 residues long. The CDR3 is CASSPNGEAFF.

The chain links TRBV6-1 to TRBJ1-1; the TCRdb call, TRBD1, lacks DNA for checking. Looked up from germline, CDR1 is MNHNS and CDR2 is SASEGT. The CDR3 runs 15 residues. The CDR3 sequence is CASAEGDRGSGEAFF.

This CDR3 is CASSRGPEAFF. V usage is TRBV5-6 and J usage is TRBJ1-1; lacking DNA, the TRBD1 call made by TCRdb goes unchecked. CDR1 is SGHDT, CDR2 YYEEEE, per germline. The CDR3 is made up of 11 amino acids.

This sequence joins TRBV29-1 and TRBJ2-1; TCRdb gives TRBD1 as the D gene, but with no DNA this cannot be confirmed. The CDR3 loop spans 13 amino acids. In germline, CDR1 is SQVTM, CDR2 ANQGSEA. CDR3 in amino acids: CSAGQGSANEQFF.

The chain couples TRBV20-1 to TRBJ1-4; TCRdb's D call, TRBD1, is unchecked because there is no DNA. Germline V gene data show CDR1 as DFQATT and CDR2 as SNEGSKA (reference sequence). The CDR3 contains 12 residues. CDR3 region: CSARVPGEKLFF.

The chain couples TRBV5-1 to TRBJ1-5; absent DNA, TCRdb's TRBD1 call cannot be checked. The germline V gene encodes CDR1 SGHRS and CDR2 YFSETQ. The CDR3 covers 17 residues. The CDR3 sequence: CASSSAGGPLPNQPQHF.

The rearrangement uses TRBV7-8 and TRBJ2-3; TCRdb calls TRBD1, which cannot be checked without DNA. The CDR3 is 17 amino acids. The germline V gene has CDR1 SGHVS and CDR2 FQNEAQ. CDR3 in amino acids: CASSLDIGGRGTDTQYF.

This sequence joins TRBV12-3 or TRBV12-4 and TRBJ2-1; TCRdb selects TRBD2, and the lack of DNA leaves this call unchecked. The CDR3 runs to 16 residues. CDR3 protein: CASRHGTSGTYNEQFF.

The rearrangement links TRBV7-2 to TRBJ1-2; without DNA, the TCRdb call of TRBD1 cannot be checked. The CDR3 extends over 14 amino acids. The germline CDR1 and CDR2 sequences are SGHTA and FQGNSA. CDR3 sequence reads: CASSPTGGGDGYTF.

The rearrangement links TRBV11-2 to TRBJ2-2; TCRdb's assignment of TRBD2 cannot be checked, as there is no DNA. Germline CDR1 and CDR2: SGHAT and FQNNGV. This CDR3 comprises 15 residues. The CDR3 loop reads CASSFAAGGPEELFF.

The chain has TRBV11-3 and TRBJ2-3; TCRdb's D call, TRBD1, is unchecked because there is no DNA. The CDR3 covers 16 residues. The V gene's germline CDR1 is SGHNT and CDR2 YENEEA. This CDR3 reads CASSPGTGGFTDTQYF. The full variable domain, completed using reference TRBV11-3 and TRBJ2-3, is EAGVVQSPRYKIIEKKQPVAFWCNPISGHNTLYWYLQNLGQGPELLIRYENEEAVDDSQLPKDRFSAERLKGVDSTLKIQPAELGDSAVYLCASSPGTGGFTDTQYFGPGTRLTVL.